This TCR beta chain was identified in a study of OX40 agonist ivuxolimab in advanced cancers. Some background on the complete study: Ivuxolimab was a fully human IgG2 agonistic monoclonal antibody targeting the costimulatory receptor OX40 (CD134). Intravenous ivuxolimab was administered to patients every 2 weeks at six dose levels: 0.01, 0.1, 0.3, 1.5, 3 and 10 mg/kg. Of the approximately 50 dose-escalation patients, hepatocellular carcinoma was present in about 20, melanoma in roughly 15, renal cell carcinoma in 9 and head and neck cancer in 9. In the dose-escalation cohort, 75% to 90% of patients were male, and the mean age was roughly 60 years with a range of roughly 20 to 80. Prior anti-PD-1, anti-PD-L1 or anti-CTLA-4 therapy was permitted, and about two fifths of dose-escalation patients had received checkpoint inhibitors. Partial responses occurred in three dose-escalation patients: two with cutaneous melanoma and one with hepatocellular carcinoma. The purpose of peripheral TCRbeta sequencing was to test whether ivuxolimab changed TCR sequence diversity and led to clonal T-cell expansion. The paper covers the monotherapy dose-escalation part of the phase I ivuxolimab trial, which included N of about 50 patients.

The trial excluded patients who had a history of autoimmune disease or were on systemic immunosuppression. In every dose cohort, peripheral blood was drawn for TCR sequencing at baseline, cycle 4 day 1, and cycle 7 day 1. The samples were drawn from a first-in-human, open-label, multicenter phase I dose-escalation trial of ivuxolimab. The trial enrolled adults with locally advanced or metastatic head and neck squamous cell, hepatocellular, melanoma or renal cell carcinoma. Before TCR sequencing, CD4+ T cells and CD8+ T cells were sorted from peripheral blood as separate populations. What the work shows at the level of the full study, not this receptor alone: Low levels of normalized T-cell clonal expansion were also seen in some nonresponding patients. On average, CD8+ T cells showed more expanded clones than CD4+ T cells after ivuxolimab. Antigen specificity was not determined for the clonally expanded peripheral T cells. At doses from 0.1 to 3.0 mg/kg, clonal expansion was seen in both CD4+ and CD8+ blood T cells between baseline and week 6. In the 0.1-3.0 mg/kg groups, partial responders had among the lowest normalized peripheral clonal expansion, particularly in CD8+ T cells.

This clone was seen a handful of times. Which antigen it targets is not known. No base-level quality is on record; no much larger clone is a single base apart. Genomic DNA was isolated from the sorted cells so that the TCRbeta CDR3 region could be sequenced. The immunoSEQ Assay was used to sequence the TCRbeta CDR3 regions. TCRdb obtained this table from immuneACCESS and retained in-frame rearrangements with V and J assigned. These tables miss some clones; where compared with another copy, unresolved V genes account for less than half of the shortfall, and the remainder is unexplained. The sample table shows around 65,000 clones, and about 80% are seen once. Together, the top ten hold under 3% of the sample. The trim is 6 bases for V and 7 bases for J, with a gap of 16 bases between the germline ends. The CDR3 holds 13 amino acids from the cysteine to the phenylalanine. Just CDR3 DNA is preserved here, 39 bases in frame from base 1. Based on the germline V gene, the CDR1 and CDR2 sequences are SNHLY and FYNNEI.

The chain is encoded by TRBV2 joined to TRBJ2-7, with no confident D gene call. This specimen consisted of CD4+ or CD8+ T cells sorted from blood, obtained in a trial of the OX40 agonist ivuxolimab. This receptor was identified in an adult with an advanced solid tumor such as melanoma, head and neck, liver or kidney cancer. The base sequence is TGTGCCAGCAGCTCCGGGTCGCTGGGGGAGCAGTACTTC. Its protein is CASSSGSLGEQYF.